Each of the 5 T cell receptor beta chains below was sequenced from the same sample in a study of blood T cell repertoires in COVID-19. The repertoire was sequenced with immunoSEQ multiplex PCR; TCRdb's copy has only in-frame clones and lacks some. Among a few hundred thousand clones listed, about 85% were seen once. Material for sequencing was peripheral blood. All receptors come from a woman in her forties or fifties who had recovered from COVID-19.

V is TRBV4-1 and J is TRBJ1-2, with a possible D match to TRBD1 (5 bases). The CDR3 has 15 amino acids. The germline gives CDR1 MGHRA, CDR2 YSYEKL. Trimming removed 3 bases at V and 8 bases at J, with 19 bases between. CDR3 DNA sequence: TGCGCCAGCAGCCAGCCCCTACGAAGTCAGGGAGGCTACACCTTC. It translates to CASSQPLRSQGGYTF.

The chain is built from TRBV7-9 and TRBJ1-5, with a weak D call TRBD1 (5 bases). Germline V gene lookup returns CDR1 SEHNR and CDR2 FQNEAQ (reference sequence). This CDR3 region has 16 residues. Trimming removed 5 bases at V and 3 bases at J, with 17 bases between. CDR3 amino acids: CASSDGGSGDNQPQHF. CDR3 bases: TGTGCCAGCAGCGACGGGGGGTCGGGCGACAATCAGCCCCAGCATTTT.

The chain uses TRBV6-5 and TRBJ1-4; TRBD1 might be the D (6 bases). Germline CDR1 MNHEY, CDR2 SVGAGI. The CDR3 totals 14 residues. V lost 0 bases and J lost 5, with 7 bases in between. The CDR3 DNA is TGTGCCAGCAGTTACTCGACAGGCAATGAAAAACTGTTTTTT. Protein sequence: CASSYSTGNEKLFF.

About this clone: Other DNA variants within this sample encode the same CDR3. The chain has TRBV5-1 and TRBJ1-1, with a possible D match to TRBD1 (5 bases). This CDR3 spans 15 amino acids. Germline CDR1 and CDR2: SGHRS and YFSETQ. V gave up 0 bases and J gave up 1 base, with 10 bases separating them. This CDR3 is CASSLEGRGNTEAFF. The CDR3 DNA sequence: TGCGCCAGCAGCTTGGAAGGGAGGGGGAACACTGAAGCTTTCTTT.

The V and J genes are TRBV5-1 and TRBJ1-1; D call uncertain. This CDR3 region has 14 residues. V dropped 1 base and J dropped 0 bases, with 7 bases sitting between them. Germline CDR1 SGHRS, CDR2 YFSETQ. The CDR3 DNA reads as TGCGCCAGCAGCTTGACCGAGGTGAACACTGAAGCTTTCTTT. Its protein is CASSLTEVNTEAFF.